Below, 11 T cell receptor beta chains from the same sample are listed, as sequenced in a study of shared clonotypes between healthy human individuals. The data were produced by immunoSEQ multiplex PCR, yet TCRdb's version contains in-frame clones alone and is incomplete. Here the sample spans about 2.4 million clones, more than 85% being singletons. Material: naive CD4+ T cells from PBMCs. The sample's subset: CD45RA+ positively selected. The receptors were gathered from a man younger than 30 in good health. Some clones in this sample may be carry-over from other donors' samples.

The rearrangement links TRBV18 to TRBJ2-3; possible D gene TRBD2, 5 bases. CDR1 is KGHSH, CDR2 LQKENI, per germline. The CDR3 contains 14 residues. V was cut by 0 bases and J by 7 bases, with 11 bases left in between. CDR3 in amino acids: CASSPPFRRNTQYF. As DNA, the CDR3 is TGTGCCAGCTCACCACCCTTCCGGAGGAATACGCAGTATTTT.

V is TRBV23-1 and J is TRBJ1-2; D is undetermined. TRBV23-1 is annotated as an ORF whose role is uncertain. The V gene lost 3 bases and the J gene lost 6 bases, with 8 bases spanning the gap. The CDR3 has 12 residues. This chain's CDR3 is CASSHERDGYTF. The CDR3 DNA is TGCGCCAGCAGTCATGAGAGGGATGGCTACACCTTC.

This sequence joins TRBV7-3 and TRBJ2-6; D is perhaps TRBD1 (7 bases). V was cut by 5 bases and J by 2 bases, with 13 bases left in between. From germline, CDR1 is SGHTA and CDR2 FQGTGA. The CDR3 is made up of 16 amino acids. CDR3 protein: CASSAVRGAGANVLTF. The CDR3 coding sequence is TGTGCCAGCAGCGCCGTCAGGGGGGCTGGGGCCAACGTCCTGACTTTC.

CDR3 in DNA: TGTGCCAGCAGTTTAAGGATCTGGGCAGTCGAAAACACCGGGGAGCTGTTTTTT. Its translation is CASSLRIWAVENTGELFF. This chain links TRBV27 with TRBJ2-2; the D is unclear. This CDR3 is 18 amino acids long. Germline V gene lookup returns CDR1 MNHEY and CDR2 SMNVEV (reference sequence). With 2 bases removed from V and 2 bases from J, the gap between germline ends came to 18 bases.

V gene TRBV11-2 combines with J gene TRBJ2-1, with TRBD2 identical over 14 bases. The V and J ends lost 1 base and 9 bases, in that order; junction bases with no gene match: 5. The V gene's germline CDR1 is SGHAT and CDR2 FQNNGV. The CDR3 has 16 residues. CDR3 amino acids: CASSLAGLAGGIEQFF. CDR3 DNA: TGTGCCAGCAGCTTAGCCGGACTAGCGGGAGGAATTGAGCAGTTCTTC.

In the case of this clone: The sample contains more than one DNA sequence encoding this CDR3. The chain uses TRBV6-6 and TRBJ1-1; 7 bases are shared with TRBD1. The CDR3 has 13 amino acids. Trimming at V came to 5 bases and at J to 1 base, leaving 1 base not matched to a gene. The V gene's germline CDR1 is MNHNY and CDR2 SVGAGI (reference sequence). The chain's CDR3 is CASSRQGNTEAFF. CDR3 bases: TGTGCCAGCAGTAGACAGGGGAACACTGAAGCTTTCTTT.

The rearrangement links TRBV18 to TRBJ2-5; 12 nucleotides match TRBD2. This CDR3 has 16 amino acids. Germline CDR1 and CDR2: KGHSH and LQKENI. V lost 2 bases, J lost 2 bases, and 3 bases stayed unmatched. The CDR3 region has the DNA TGTGCCAGCTCACCATCTAGCGGGAGGGGGCAAGAGACCCAGTACTTC. The encoded protein is CASSPSSGRGQETQYF. The entire variable domain, with the rest obtained from reference TRBV18 and TRBJ2-5, is as follows: NAGVMQNPRHLVRRRGQEARLRCSPMKGHSHVYWYRQLPEEGLKFMVYLQKENIIDESGMPKERFSAEFPKEGPSILRIQQVVRGDSAAYFCASSPSSGRGQETQYFGPGTRLLVL.

A single count supports this clone. The V call is TRBV27, the J call TRBJ2-2; 8 nucleotides match TRBD1. J gave up 6 bases and V 5 bases, and 14 bases lay outside the gene matches. The length of the CDR3 is 17 residues. Germline CDR1 MNHEY, CDR2 SMNVEV (reference sequence). The CDR3 region is CASSRTGQGPPSGELFF. CDR3 bases: TGTGCCAGCAGTAGAACCGGACAGGGCCCCCCTTCCGGGGAGCTGTTTTTT.

This clone was counted a few times. The CDR3: CASSSDSTNQPQHF. CDR3 coding DNA: TGTGCCAGCAGCTCCGACAGTACCAATCAGCCCCAGCATTTT. This chain links TRBV7-2 with TRBJ1-5; D perhaps matches TRBD1 (5 bases). The CDR3 has 14 residues. Trimming took 4 bases from V and 3 from J, leaving 10 bases between them. Per the germline V gene, CDR1 is SGHTA and CDR2 is FQGNSA.

The V call is TRBV28, the J call TRBJ1-2; 8 nucleotides agree with TRBD1. CDR3 length: 15 residues. Trimming removed 5 bases from V and 7 bases from J; junction bases left unmatched: 12. Germline CDR1 is MDHEN and CDR2 is SYDVKM. CDR3 sequence (DNA): TGTGCCAGCAGTCTCGACCCGACAGGGGAGGCTGGCTACACCTTC. This gives the protein CASSLDPTGEAGYTF.

This chain uses TRBV7-3 with TRBJ2-1; TRBD1 might be the D (5 bases). CDR1 is SGHTA and CDR2 is FQGTGA in the germline V gene. This CDR3 is 16 amino acids long. V lost 1 base to trimming and J lost 0 bases, with 10 bases between them. CDR3 residues: CASSLRGGPSYNEQFF. DNA of the CDR3: TGTGCCAGCAGCTTAAGGGGCGGTCCCTCCTACAATGAGCAGTTCTTC. Together with reference TRBV7-3 and TRBJ2-1, the CDR3 gives the full variable domain: GAGVSQTPSNKVTEKGKYVELRCDPISGHTALYWYRQSLGQGPEFLIYFQGTGAADDSGLPNDRFFAVRPEGSVSTLKIQRTERGDSAVYLCASSLRGGPSYNEQFFGPGTRLTVL.